This is a list of T cell receptor beta chains from one sample in a study of T cell repertoires in cytomegalovirus infection. Using its own MiXCR run on the reads, TCRdb lists one record per CDR3 protein. Of about 530,000 distinct CDR3 sequences listed, more than 25% are singletons. The sample comprised PBMCs. The receptor source for this set is a human donor in good health (CMV status not recorded). Some clones in this sample may be carry-over from other donors' samples. Both conserved end residues are part of each CDR3. Each record gives: clone size, V gene, CDR3 length, D gene, J gene, CDR3 protein, CDR3 DNA. A D gene is named only where the DNA matches it firmly. Rows give clone size only sometimes, using once, few, many, or a class for an expanded clone.

many,TRBV7-8,15,TRBD1,TRBJ1-1,CASSRDRGESTEAFF,TGTGCCAGCAGTAGAGACAGGGGGGAAAGCACTGAAGCTTTCTTT
NA,TRBV5-4,15,TRBD1,TRBJ1-1,CASSGQGMGENEAFF,TGTGCCAGCAGTGGACAGGGCATGGGAGAGAATGAAGCTTTCTTT
many,TRBV6-1,15,TRBD1,TRBJ2-7,CASSEALTGGDEQYF,TGTGCCAGCAGTGAAGCGTTAACAGGGGGCGACGAGCAGTACTTC
few,TRBV2,15,NA,TRBJ2-3,CASSPKSGSTDTQYF,TGTGCCAGCAGCCCCAAAAGCGGGAGCACAGATACGCAGTATTTT
NA,TRBV5-4,14,NA,TRBJ2-5,CASSLDRSEETQYF,TGTGCCAGCAGCTTGGACAGGAGTGAAGAGACCCAGTACTTC
many,TRBV7-2,18,TRBD1,TRBJ2-1,CASSLEAGTGGAYNEQFF,TGTGCCAGCAGCTTAGAAGCGGGAACAGGGGGCGCCTACAATGAGCAGTTCTTC
few,TRBV6-2/TRBV6-3,15,NA,TRBJ1-1,CASSFPGTINTEAFF,TGTGCCAGCAGTTTTCCCGGGACAATAAACACTGAAGCTTTCTTT
few,TRBV6-2/TRBV6-3,14,TRBD2,TRBJ2-1,CASSRAGWANEQFF,TGTGCCAGCAGTAGAGCGGGATGGGCCAATGAGCAGTTCTTC
NA,TRBV14,14,NA,TRBJ2-2,CASSPRQYPGELFF,TGTGCCAGCAGCCCCCGACAGTACCCCGGGGAGCTGTTTTTT
few,TRBV19,13,NA,TRBJ1-6,CATAGQGQSPLHF,TGTGCCACAGCGGGTCAGGGTCAATCACCCCTCCACTTT
few,TRBV12-3/TRBV12-4,16,TRBD1,TRBJ2-2,CASSAAGQGRSGELFF,TGTGCCAGCAGTGCCGCGGGACAGGGAAGGTCCGGGGAGCTGTTTTTT
many,TRBV7-2,15,TRBD1,TRBJ2-1,CASSRQGVGYNEQFF,TGTGCCAGCAGCCGGCAGGGGGTGGGTTACAATGAGCAGTTCTTC
NA,TRBV9,14,NA,TRBJ2-7,CASSATDFSYEQYF,TGTGCCAGCAGCGCTACAGACTTCTCCTACGAGCAGTACTTC
NA,TRBV7-2,15,TRBD1,TRBJ2-7,CASSPQGAIYYEQYF,TGTGCCAGCAGCCCACAGGGGGCAATATACTACGAGCAGTACTTC
NA,TRBV20-1,13,NA,TRBJ2-3,CSAFTVQTDTQYF,TGCAGTGCTTTCACCGTCCAGACAGATACGCAGTATTTT
NA,TRBV7-9,18,NA,TRBJ2-6,CASSSPAAGNTGANVLTF,TGTGCCAGCAGCTCCCCCGCGGCGGGAAATACTGGGGCCAACGTCCTGACTTTC
NA,TRBV7-9,14,NA,TRBJ1-2,CASSPQGLRYGYTF,TGTGCCAGCAGCCCCCAGGGACTACGCTATGGCTACACCTTC
few,TRBV4-3,16,TRBD1,TRBJ2-3,CASSQEEQGFTDTQYF,TGCGCCAGCAGCCAAGAAGAACAGGGGTTCACAGATACGCAGTATTTT
few,TRBV27,16,TRBD1,TRBJ1-6,CASSPPGQGIWSPLHF,TGTGCCAGCAGTCCTCCGGGACAGGGTATTTGGTCACCCCTCCACTTT
NA,TRBV27,14,NA,TRBJ1-4,CASSFPQAYEKLFF,TGTGCCAGCAGTTTCCCTCAAGCGTATGAAAAACTGTTTTTT
NA,TRBV12-3/TRBV12-4,14,NA,TRBJ1-1,CASSFRQGSGEAFF,TGTGCCAGCAGTTTCAGGCAGGGCTCGGGCGAAGCTTTCTTT
NA,TRBV12-3/TRBV12-4,12,TRBD2,TRBJ2-5,CASSSRGGTQYF,TGTGCCAGCAGTTCCCGGGGGGGGACCCAGTACTTC
many,TRBV7-8,13,NA,TRBJ1-1,CASSLTLNTEAFF,TGTGCCAGCAGCTTGACTTTGAACACTGAAGCTTTCTTT
NA,TRBV30,15,TRBD1,TRBJ2-2,CAWNRQGWVTGELFF,TGTGCCTGGAATAGACAGGGATGGGTCACCGGGGAGCTGTTTTTT
few,TRBV5-6,16,TRBD1,TRBJ1-3,CASSSGQGFPGNTIYF,TGTGCCAGCAGCTCGGGACAGGGTTTTCCTGGAAACACCATATATTTT
NA,TRBV6-2/TRBV6-3,17,TRBD2,TRBJ2-1,CASRDTSGRPSYNEQFF,TGTGCCAGCAGGGACACTAGCGGGAGGCCTTCCTACAATGAGCAGTTCTTC
many,TRBV7-2,17,TRBD1,TRBJ2-7,CASSLQLAGTGSYEQYF,TGTGCCAGCAGCTTGCAATTAGCCGGGACAGGGTCCTACGAGCAGTACTTC
NA,TRBV20-1,10,NA,TRBJ2-3,CSVRRDTQYF,TGCAGTGTCCGAAGGGATACGCAGTATTTT
few,TRBV12-3/TRBV12-4,15,NA,TRBJ1-6,CASSSQQVLRSPLHF,TGTGCCAGCAGTTCGCAACAGGTTTTAAGATCACCCCTCCACTTT
NA,TRBV5-6,17,TRBD1,TRBJ1-4,CASSVTWDRGRREKLFF,TGTGCCAGCAGCGTTACCTGGGACAGGGGGCGTCGAGAAAAACTGTTTTTT
many,TRBV7-6,15,NA,TRBJ2-7,CASSLDSSPAYEQYF,TGTGCCAGCAGCCTGGACTCTTCCCCCGCCTACGAGCAGTACTTC
few,TRBV6-2/TRBV6-3,14,NA,TRBJ1-1,CASRARRGNTEAFF,TGTGCCAGCAGGGCCCGGCGGGGGAACACTGAAGCTTTCTTT
many,TRBV7-9,16,NA,TRBJ2-4,CASSSPNTTARNIQYF,TGTGCCAGCAGCTCTCCAAATACGACGGCCCGAAACATTCAGTACTTC
many,TRBV29-1,11,NA,TRBJ1-1,CSVGGGGGAFF,TGCAGCGTTGGGGGAGGGGGGGGTGCTTTCTTT
NA,TRBV20-1,14,TRBD2,TRBJ2-1,CSANDGAGVGEQFF,TGCAGTGCTAACGATGGGGCGGGAGTGGGTGAGCAGTTCTTC
few,TRBV7-3,13,NA,TRBJ2-3,CASSLNEGDTQYF,TGTGCCAGCAGCTTAAACGAGGGAGATACGCAGTATTTT
NA,TRBV12-3/TRBV12-4,11,NA,TRBJ1-4,CASSQVEKLFF,TGTGCCAGCAGCCAGGTCGAAAAACTGTTTTTT
NA,TRBV29-1,13,NA,TRBJ1-3,CSVRWAFGNTIYF,TGCAGCGTCAGATGGGCATTTGGAAACACCATATATTTT
many,TRBV7-6,13,TRBD1,TRBJ1-2,CASSFGDRAGYTF,TGTGCCAGCAGCTTTGGGGACAGGGCTGGCTACACCTTC
many,TRBV7-2,23,TRBD1,TRBJ2-6,CASSLRIGQGRTESQPGANVLTF,TGTGCCAGCAGCCTCCGGATCGGACAGGGGCGTACCGAGAGTCAACCTGGGGCCAACGTCCTGACTTTC
NA,TRBV15,15,TRBD1,TRBJ2-2,CATSRRQGYTGELFF,TGTGCCACCAGCAGAAGACAGGGTTACACCGGGGAGCTGTTTTTT
NA,TRBV4-2,18,NA,TRBJ2-2,CASSQDPRGSRNTGELFF,TGTGCCAGCAGCCAAGACCCTCGTGGGAGTAGGAACACCGGGGAGCTGTTTTTT
many,TRBV7-2,14,NA,TRBJ2-3,CASSFRVGPDTQYF,TGTGCCAGCAGCTTTAGAGTCGGCCCAGATACGCAGTATTTT
few,TRBV20-1,18,TRBD2,TRBJ2-1,CSARDRLDSGRSYNEQFF,TGCAGTGCTAGAGATCGTTTAGATAGCGGGAGGAGCTACAATGAGCAGTTCTTC
few,TRBV20-1,15,NA,TRBJ2-1,CSARDLDGVTNEQFF,TGCAGTGCTAGAGATCTGGACGGGGTGACTAATGAGCAGTTCTTC
NA,TRBV12-3/TRBV12-4,12,NA,TRBJ1-1,CASSTPQGEAFF,TGTGCCAGCAGTACGCCCCAAGGTGAAGCTTTCTTT
few,TRBV19,17,TRBD2,TRBJ2-3,CASSGPPSGRAPDTQYF,TGTGCCAGTAGTGGACCGCCTAGCGGGAGGGCCCCAGATACGCAGTATTTT
NA,TRBV20-1,14,NA,TRBJ2-3,CSARDSKAVDTQYF,TGCAGTGCTAGAGACTCCAAGGCGGTAGATACGCAGTATTTT
NA,TRBV20-1,11,NA,TRBJ1-2,CSARRGYGYTF,TGCAGTGCTAGGCGGGGCTATGGCTACACCTTC
once,TRBV19,13,NA,TRBJ2-7,CASSVGGPREQYF,TGTGCCAGTAGTGTCGGAGGCCCCCGGGAGCAGTACTTC
NA,TRBV5-5,16,NA,TRBJ2-3,CASSLLGGDLANTQYF,TGTGCCAGCAGCCTCCTCGGAGGAGACCTGGCCAATACGCAGTATTTT
many,TRBV11-2,14,NA,TRBJ1-6,CASSRLGQTSPLHF,TGTGCCAGCAGCCGTTTGGGGCAGACATCACCCCTCCACTTT